This T cell receptor beta chain was captured in a study of T-cell reconstitution after alpha-beta-depleted transplantation in children. This clonotype appeared a few times. The antigen is unknown. A TCRbeta library incorporating unique molecular identifiers was prepared. One entry per CDR3 protein, called by TCRdb with MiXCR from the PCR reads. The top ten hold around 24% of the sample, which has fewer than 150,000 distinct CDR3 sequences, about 9.9% seen once. Findings of the study overall: About two months after transplant, alpha-beta T cells reportedly came from several hundred expanded graft clones. Recipient T cells and thymic progenitors that survived gave rise to the high TCRbeta diversity observed at day 60 in some patients. From newly produced T cells came most of the T-cell counts and diversity one year after transplant.

Deletions cut 6 bases from V and 0 bases from J, with 10 bases between. The CDR3 covers 14 residues. Germline V lookup: CDR1 SEHNR, CDR2 FQNEAQ (reference sequence). The sample here was PBMCs, mostly from graft donor cells, taken 180 days after TCRalphabeta/CD19-depleted stem cell transplant. The source of this sequence is a girl in the first two years of life who had a stem cell transplant for combined immunodeficiency, so the T cells may come from the graft donor. The V and J genes are TRBV7-9 and TRBJ2-3; D gene uncertain. CDR3 DNA sequence: TGTGCCAGCAGGTCAAGTGCTAGCACAGATACGCAGTATTTT. It translates to CASRSSASTDTQYF.